This T cell receptor beta chain is from a study of technical replicates of blood from a handful of donors. The CDR3 covers 15 residues. Trimming removed 5 bases from V and 0 bases from J, with 10 bases in between. Germline-derived CDR1 and CDR2 are KGHSH and LQKENI. Here immunoSEQ multiplex PCR was the method, and the copy in TCRdb shows in-frame clones only, minus some. Of 85,000 to 95,000 clones in the sample, about 95% were seen once. This chain connects TRBV18 to TRBJ1-4; tentative D call: TRBD1 (5 bases). Sequencing input: T cells isolated from PBMCs. This receptor was taken from a human donor in good health. The DNA of the CDR3 is TGTGCCAGCTCAACCGAACAGGCAACTAATGAAAAACTGTTTTTT. Translation: CASSTEQATNEKLFF.